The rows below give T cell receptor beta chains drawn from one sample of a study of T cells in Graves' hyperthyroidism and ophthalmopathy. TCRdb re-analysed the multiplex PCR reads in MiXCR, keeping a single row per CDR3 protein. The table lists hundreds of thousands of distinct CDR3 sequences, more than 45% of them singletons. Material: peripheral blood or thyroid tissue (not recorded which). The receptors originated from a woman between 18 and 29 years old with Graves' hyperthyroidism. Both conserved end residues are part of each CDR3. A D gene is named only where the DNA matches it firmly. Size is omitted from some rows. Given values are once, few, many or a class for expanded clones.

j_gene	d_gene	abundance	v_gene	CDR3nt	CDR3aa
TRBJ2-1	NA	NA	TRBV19	TGTGCCAGTAGTCCGGGACCACATGAGCAGTTCTTC	CASSPGPHEQFF
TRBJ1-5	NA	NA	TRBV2	TGTGCCAGCTACTATTCGAGGGGGTTGCAGCCCCAGCATTTT	CASYYSRGLQPQHF
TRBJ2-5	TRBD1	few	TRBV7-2	TGTGCCAGCAGCTTTGGACAGGGCTTGCAAGAGACCCAGTACTTC	CASSFGQGLQETQYF
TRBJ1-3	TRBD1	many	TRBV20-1	TGCAGTGCTTCGACAGGGACTGGAAACACCATATATTTT	CSASTGTGNTIYF
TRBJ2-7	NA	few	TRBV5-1	TGCGCCAGCAGCCCCGAGGCCCAATCCTACGAGCAGTACTTC	CASSPEAQSYEQYF
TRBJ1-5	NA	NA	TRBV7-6	TGTGCCAGCAGCCCCCTCTGGACTAGCGGTCAGCCCCAGCATTTT	CASSPLWTSGQPQHF
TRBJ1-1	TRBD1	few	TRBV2	TGTGCCAGCAGGAAGTGGACAGGCGGGAGCACTGAAGCTTTCTTT	CASRKWTGGSTEAFF
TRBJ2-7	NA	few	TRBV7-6	TGTGCCAGCAGCTTAGGGAGAAGCTTCTACGAGCAGTACTTC	CASSLGRSFYEQYF
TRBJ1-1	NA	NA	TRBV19	TGTGCCAGTAGTATAGGGCGTTCTGAAGCTTTCTTT	CASSIGRSEAFF
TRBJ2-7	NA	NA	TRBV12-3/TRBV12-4	TGTGCCAGCACCTCCATCGGACCCTCCTACGAGCAGTACTTC	CASTSIGPSYEQYF
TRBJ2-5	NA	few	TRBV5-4	TGTGCCAGCAGCTTGAGGGGCCGTAGGGAGACCCAGTACTTC	CASSLRGRRETQYF
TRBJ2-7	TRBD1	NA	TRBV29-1	TGCAGCGTTCTGCCGGGACAGGGCGGTTACGAGCAGTACTTC	CSVLPGQGGYEQYF
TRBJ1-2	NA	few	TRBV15	TGTGCCACCAGCAGAGAAGTAGGGGCTGGCTATGGCTACACCTTC	CATSREVGAGYGYTF
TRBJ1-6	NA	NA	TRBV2	TGTGCCAGCGGAGGAACTCGGGATAGCTCCTATAATTCACCCCTCCACTTT	CASGGTRDSSYNSPLHF
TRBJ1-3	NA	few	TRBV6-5	TGTGCCAGCAGTGTTGAGGACGGAAACACCATATATTTT	CASSVEDGNTIYF
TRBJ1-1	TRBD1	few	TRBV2	TGTGCCAGCAGCCACCAGGTGGGACAGGGAGGAACTTTCTTT	CASSHQVGQGGTFF
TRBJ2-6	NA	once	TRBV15	TGTGCCACCAGCCCGCAAAGGGGCCCTGACTCTGGGGCCAACGTCCTGACTTTC	CATSPQRGPDSGANVLTF
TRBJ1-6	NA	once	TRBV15	TGTGCCACCAGCTTATTTCGGGGGTCACCCCTCCACTTT	CATSLFRGSPLHF
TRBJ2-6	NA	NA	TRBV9	TGTGCCAGCAGCGTAGTTGAGGGGGTTCAGGTGGGGGCCAACGTCCTGACTTTC	CASSVVEGVQVGANVLTF
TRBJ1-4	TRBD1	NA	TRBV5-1	TGCGCCAGCAGCCCTTTCGGGACAGCCGATGAAAAACTGTTTTTT	CASSPFGTADEKLFF
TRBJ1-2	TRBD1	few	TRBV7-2	TGTGCCAGCAGCCAACGGACAGGGAGGAACTATGGCTACACCTTC	CASSQRTGRNYGYTF
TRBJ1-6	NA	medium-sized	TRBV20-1	TGCAGTGCTAGAGATCGCCCAGAGGCATCACCCCTCCACTTT	CSARDRPEASPLHF
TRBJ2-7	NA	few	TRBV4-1	TGCGCCAGCAGCCAAGATACGGGAGCCGAGCAGTACTTC	CASSQDTGAEQYF
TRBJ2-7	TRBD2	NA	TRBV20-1	TGCAGTGCAAGGACTAGCGGTTATAGGAGATCGGACGAGCAGTACTTC	CSARTSGYRRSDEQYF